A single T cell receptor beta chain is shown here with its context. What it binds is unknown. This specimen belongs to a study of cytomegalovirus exposure and HLA in healthy donors. Researchers ran the PCR with 60 Vbeta and 13 Jbeta primers. Sequencing used immunoSEQ multiplex PCR; TCRdb keeps in-frame clones, though not all of them. The data show 60,000 to 90,000 clones, around 70% seen once. Study-wide results and limits: Highly shared sequence variants in one cluster were likely a sequencing artifact. Confirmation was obtained in vitro that a few CMV-associated chains are specific for CMV antigens.

Sample: PBMCs. This receptor was obtained from a man aged 35-49 years in good health and CMV-seropositive.

CDR3 nucleotides: TGCGCCAGCAGCCTTGACAGTTTAGGGGCCTACGAGCAGTACTTC. This translates into CASSLDSLGAYEQYF. The chain combines TRBV4-1 with TRBJ2-7, with D perhaps TRBD1 (5 bases). This CDR3 comprises 15 residues. Germline CDR1 reads MGHRA; CDR2 reads YSYEKL. V lost 4 bases and J lost 2, with 15 bases in between.